This T cell receptor beta chain was documented in a study of cytomegalovirus exposure and HLA in healthy donors. Findings and limits, study-wide: Most of the CMV-associated TCR beta chains (in a later analysis) appeared to be HLA-restricted.

The PCR was carried out with 60 Vbeta primers and 13 Jbeta primers. Libraries were prepared by immunoSEQ multiplex PCR; TCRdb keeps only in-frame clonotypes and omits some of them. The sample comprises 150,000 or so clones, about 69% of which are singletons, and over 2% rests with the top ten. Concerning this clone: What it binds is not known.

CDR1 and CDR2 (germline): LGHNA, YNFKEQ. This CDR3 is built from 13 residues. Between the trimmed V and J ends, which lost 0 bases and 5 bases, there was a span of 8 bases. The sample taken for sequencing was PBMCs. This TCR derives from a human donor in good health. V and J are TRBV4-2 and TRBJ2-7, with a possible D match to TRBD1 (6 bases). The CDR3 DNA is TGTGCCAGCAGCCAAGATGGGGGCAACGAGCAGTACTTC. Its translation is CASSQDGGNEQYF.